These T cell receptor beta chains were read from a single sample in a study of T cell responses to AZD1222 COVID-19 vaccine. Produced via immunoSEQ multiplex PCR; TCRdb's table is partial and in-frame only. The sample has around 150,000 clones; 84% are singletons. Sample: peripheral blood, taken on day 0 of AZD1222 vaccination. The receptors stem from an adult in good health. The CDR3 runs from the conserved cysteine through the conserved F or W. The D gene is left open where the match is weak. A row's size may be missing; if present it is once, few, many or a size class.

few NA 13 TRBJ1-2 TRBV5-4 TGTGCCAGCAGCTTGGGGGCGTCGTATGGCTACACCTTC CASSLGASYGYTF
once NA 13 TRBJ1-5 TRBV2 TGTGCCAGCAGTGGGGGGGACCTCCGAGCCCAGCATTTT CASSGGDLRAQHF
NA NA 15 TRBJ2-2 TRBV28 TGTGCCAGCAGCATCGCGTCAGCAAACACCGGGGAGCTGTTTTTT CASSIASANTGELFF
once TRBD1 13 TRBJ1-1 TRBV7-3 TGTGCCAGCAGCCGGGACAGGGTCACTGAAGCTTTCTTT CASSRDRVTEAFF
NA TRBD1 19 TRBJ1-1 TRBV5-6 TGTGCCAGCAGCCAGAGACGGACAGGGGGCTTAATGGTGAACACTGAAGCTTTCTTT CASSQRRTGGLMVNTEAFF
NA NA 16 TRBJ1-4 TRBV14 TGTGCCAGCAGCCAAGGGGACTGGCGCACTAATGAAAAACTGTTTTTT CASSQGDWRTNEKLFF
NA TRBD1 13 TRBJ1-1 TRBV10-1 TGCGCCAGCAGTTATGACAGGGGTCTTGAAGCTTTCTTT CASSYDRGLEAFF
NA NA 15 TRBJ2-7 TRBV6-5 TGTGCCAGCAGTTCGGGACGACCAGGCTCCTACGAGCAGTACTTC CASSSGRPGSYEQYF
NA NA 14 TRBJ1-5 TRBV28 TGTGCCAGCAGTATCCGACAGGCCAATCAGCCCCAGCATTTT CASSIRQANQPQHF
NA NA 14 TRBJ1-5 TRBV2 TGTGCCAGCAGTGAAGGTCTGGGTACGCAGCCCCAGCATTTT CASSEGLGTQPQHF
NA NA 15 TRBJ1-2 TRBV11-2 TGTGCCAGCAGCCCAGAAGGGACGCCCAACTATGGCTACACCTTC CASSPEGTPNYGYTF
NA NA 16 TRBJ2-5 TRBV24-1 TGTGCCACCAGCGAATCGGCAGGGGCGCGAGGAGAGACCCAGTACTTC CATSESAGARGETQYF
NA NA 15 TRBJ1-5 TRBV2 TGTGCCAGCAGTGAAGCTGGGATAGGGGATCAGCCCCAGCATTTT CASSEAGIGDQPQHF
NA TRBD1 16 TRBJ2-3 TRBV24-1 TGTGCCACCAGTGCCGTCGGACAGGGGGATACAGATACGCAGTATTTT CATSAVGQGDTDTQYF
NA NA 17 TRBJ2-6 TRBV19 TGTGCCAGTAGTGAACCGACAGTGACGGCTGGGGCCAACGTCCTGACTTTC CASSEPTVTAGANVLTF
NA TRBD1 13 TRBJ1-2 TRBV7-2 TGTGCCAGCAGCCGATCGACAGGGGATGGCTACACCTTC CASSRSTGDGYTF
NA NA 14 TRBJ1-5 TRBV3-1/TRBV3-2 TGTGCCAGCAGCGAAGCGTGGGGCGGTCAGCCCCAGCATTTT CASSEAWGGQPQHF
NA NA 14 TRBJ1-4 TRBV4-1 TGCGCCAGCAGGCAGGGGTGGGATAATGAAAAACTGTTTTTT CASRQGWDNEKLFF
NA NA 14 TRBJ1-2 TRBV3-1/TRBV3-2 TGTGCCAGCAGTCACAGGGAGCCCAACTATGGCTACACCTTC CASSHREPNYGYTF
once TRBD1 15 TRBJ2-3 TRBV6-5 TGTGCCAGCAGCACGCAGGGGGCCTCCACAGATACGCAGTATTTT CASSTQGASTDTQYF
NA NA 13 TRBJ2-7 TRBV12-3/TRBV12-4 TGTGCCAGCAGCCGGACAGTAACCTACGAGCAGTACTTC CASSRTVTYEQYF
NA NA 16 TRBJ2-1 TRBV4-1 TGCGCCAGCAGCCAAGATGGATCTAGCCAGTACAATGAGCAGTTCTTC CASSQDGSSQYNEQFF
NA NA 16 TRBJ1-3 TRBV2 TGTGCCAGCGGCCAACAGGGCATGAGCTCTGGAAACACCATATATTTT CASGQQGMSSGNTIYF
NA NA 15 TRBJ2-1 TRBV30 TGTGCCTGGATCTCACGGCAGGGAGGCTACAATGAGCAGTTCTTC CAWISRQGGYNEQFF
NA TRBD1 15 TRBJ1-5 TRBV19 TGTGCCAGTACCAGGACAGGGGATAGCAATCAGCCCCAGCATTTT CASTRTGDSNQPQHF
NA NA 13 TRBJ1-1 TRBV11-2 TGTGCCAGCAGCGTCACGGGGGGCACTGAAGCTTTCTTT CASSVTGGTEAFF
NA TRBD1 15 TRBJ1-3 TRBV6-1 TGTGCCAGCAGTGAAGGAGGGACAGCGGGAAACACCATATATTTT CASSEGGTAGNTIYF
NA NA 14 TRBJ1-6 TRBV5-1 TGCGCCAGCAGCCCCGGACTAAATAATTCACCCCTCCACTTT CASSPGLNNSPLHF
NA NA 15 TRBJ1-6 TRBV2 TGTGCCTCCACCCGGGGGAACTTCAAGAATTCACCCCTCCACTTT CASTRGNFKNSPLHF
NA NA 13 TRBJ1-1 TRBV7-3 TGTGCCAGCAGCTACCAGGGAAACACTGAAGCTTTCTTT CASSYQGNTEAFF
NA NA 15 TRBJ1-5 TRBV28 TGTGCCAGCAAGTCGTCACAGGGCAGCAATCAGCCCCAGCATTTT CASKSSQGSNQPQHF
NA NA 15 TRBJ2-2 TRBV2 TGTGCCAGCAGTGAAGCGGGACAAGGAATCGGGGAGCTGTTTTTT CASSEAGQGIGELFF
NA NA 13 TRBJ1-1 TRBV12-3/TRBV12-4 TGTGCCAGCAGTTTACAGGAGAACACTGAAGCTTTCTTT CASSLQENTEAFF
NA NA 15 TRBJ1-2 TRBV3-1/TRBV3-2 TGTGCCAGCAGCCAAGTCCCCGGCCAGCCCTATGGCTACACCTTC CASSQVPGQPYGYTF
NA TRBD1 15 TRBJ2-3 TRBV18 TGTGCCAGCTCACCTCGACAGGGTAACACAGATACGCAGTATTTT CASSPRQGNTDTQYF
once NA 11 TRBJ1-2 TRBV29-1 TGCAGCGTTGAGGATTGGGACGGCTACACCTTC CSVEDWDGYTF
NA NA 13 TRBJ1-5 TRBV9 TGTGCCAGCAGCGTAGAGGGGATTCAGCCCCAGCATTTT CASSVEGIQPQHF
few NA 17 TRBJ1-1 TRBV15 TGTGCCACCAGCAGGGAGGAAAGGACCTATATGAACACTGAAGCTTTCTTT CATSREERTYMNTEAFF
NA NA 14 TRBJ2-7 TRBV7-9 TGTGCCAGCAGCTTGGACCCAGCCACCTACGAGCAGTACTTC CASSLDPATYEQYF
NA TRBD2 15 TRBJ2-5 TRBV11-2 TGTGCCAGCAGCACCCGGGGGGACCGGGGAGAGACCCAGTACTTC CASSTRGDRGETQYF
once NA 12 TRBJ2-5 TRBV6-5 TGTGCCAGCAGTTATCGGCAAGAGACCCAGTACTTC CASSYRQETQYF
NA NA 15 TRBJ1-1 TRBV6-5 TGTGCCACCATAAGAGGATTCAAGGGGAACACTGAAGCTTTCTTT CATIRGFKGNTEAFF
NA TRBD1 19 TRBJ2-1 TRBV28 TGTGCCAGCAGCCCGATCCCCCCTCCACCGGGACAGGGGGACCGTGAGCAGTTCTTC CASSPIPPPPGQGDREQFF
NA NA 14 TRBJ1-5 TRBV5-4 TGTGCCAGCAGCGTTGTACCGGGCCCTGAGCCCCAGCATTTT CASSVVPGPEPQHF
NA NA 15 TRBJ1-1 TRBV5-1 TGCGCCAGCAGCTTGGCCGAAGCCAGGGGCACTGAAGCTTTCTTT CASSLAEARGTEAFF
NA NA 16 TRBJ1-1 TRBV11-1 TGTGCCAGCAGCCCTCAGGAACTTACGCGTGACACTGAAGCTTTCTTT CASSPQELTRDTEAFF
NA TRBD1 13 TRBJ1-1 TRBV28 TGTGCCAGCAGGAGGGGGCGCAACACTGAAGCTTTCTTT CASRRGRNTEAFF
NA NA 15 TRBJ2-2 TRBV5-4 TGTGCCAGCAGCTTGGTAGAGGCACCTCCCGGGGAGCTGTTTTTT CASSLVEAPPGELFF
NA NA 13 TRBJ1-2 TRBV2 TGTGCCAGCAGTGAACAGGGAGGGTATGGCTACACCTTC CASSEQGGYGYTF
NA NA 13 TRBJ1-2 TRBV27 TGTGCCAGCAGTTATGAGACAGGCTATGGCTACACCTTC CASSYETGYGYTF
NA NA 13 TRBJ1-3 TRBV24-1 TGTGCCACAAGAGGATCGAGGGAAAACACCATATATTTT CATRGSRENTIYF
NA NA 14 TRBJ2-1 TRBV9 TGTGCCAGCAGCGTAGAACTGAACTACAATGAGCAGTTCTTC CASSVELNYNEQFF
NA TRBD1 16 TRBJ1-6 TRBV30 TGTGCCTGGAGCGTATTAACCGGGACAGGGATCTCACCCCTCCACTTT CAWSVLTGTGISPLHF
NA NA 18 TRBJ1-1 TRBV28 TGTGCCAGCAGTCCTAGTCCCCTCTTGACGGGCATGAACACTGAAGCTTTCTTT CASSPSPLLTGMNTEAFF
NA NA 12 TRBJ1-1 TRBV3-1/TRBV3-2 TGTGCCAGCAGCCAAATAGGGCTTGAAGCTTTCTTT CASSQIGLEAFF
few NA 14 TRBJ1-1 TRBV7-2 TGTGCCAGCAGCTTGATTACGCTGAACACTGAAGCTTTCTTT CASSLITLNTEAFF
NA TRBD1 14 TRBJ1-2 TRBV2 TGTGCCAGCAGGGCAACAGGGGTTAACTATGGCTACACCTTC CASRATGVNYGYTF
NA NA 14 TRBJ1-5 TRBV27 TGTGCCAGCAGGGGGACCCCATACAATCAGCCCCAGCATTTT CASRGTPYNQPQHF
NA TRBD1 13 TRBJ1-2 TRBV18 TGTGCCAGCTCACGGGACAGGGGAGATGGCTACACCTTC CASSRDRGDGYTF